This TCR beta chain emerged from a study of T cell repertoires in cytomegalovirus infection. Study-wide context: It was recently identified HLA-C-restricted and well-studied HLA-B-restricted CMV epitopes that the study used. The public TCR beta signatures pointed to both CMV infection and matching HLA type.

A single record per CDR3 protein comes from TCRdb applying MiXCR to the reads. The sample contains under 130,000 distinct CDR3 sequences, under 55% of which appear only once. On this clonotype: Its antigen is unknown.

The germline CDR1 and CDR2 sequences are SGHTA and FQGNSA. This CDR3 contains 14 residues. Trimming left V 5 bases short and J 7 bases short, with 17 bases between. Sequencing was performed on CD8+ T cells from cultured PBMCs, taken from culture after CMV antigen stimulation. The receptor's source is a human donor in good health (CMV status not recorded). Some clones in this sample may be carry-over from other donors' samples. The rearrangement links TRBV7-2 to TRBJ1-2; D possibly corresponds to TRBD1 (6 bases). The CDR3 loop reads CASSRWEGEAGYTF. The CDR3 region has the DNA TGTGCCAGCAGCCGCTGGGAGGGGGAGGCTGGCTACACCTTC.